This T cell receptor beta chain was profiled in a study of T cell responses to AZD1222 COVID-19 vaccine. Study overall: Second-dose schedules of about 4 or about 12 weeks were combined. Study-wide results and caveats: Vaccination with two AZD1222 doses was followed by a rise in Spike-specific TCR breadth and depth. Among AZD1222 vaccinees, only six or seven were seropositive at baseline.

CDR1 and CDR2 (germline): GTSNPN, SVGIG (reference sequence). Trimming cost V 1 base and J 4 bases, with 7 bases left between them. CDR3 size: 12 residues. Of note for this clone: The antigen is undetermined.

TCRdb's table, derived via immunoSEQ multiplex PCR, lists solely in-frame clones and lacks some. The repertoire includes fewer than 90,000 clones, over 75% of them detected once, and approximately 11% sits in the top ten. The V call is TRBV30, the J call TRBJ2-5, with D perhaps TRBD2 (6 bases). The material sequenced was peripheral blood, taken on day 0 of AZD1222 vaccination. The sequence was collected from an adult in good health. Here the CDR3 DNA reads TGTGCCTGGAGTGGGGGAGGAGAGACCCAGTACTTC. Its protein product is CAWSGGGETQYF.